This T cell receptor beta chain came from a study of blood T cell repertoires in COVID-19. At the level of the study: Sample material is recorded as cDNA or gDNA derived from T cells, B-cell-depleted T cells, or PBMCs.

Adults between about 18 and 89 years of age took part from some 25 US areas. In assigning cohorts, the study relied on participant-reported clinical history. Sequencing used immunoSEQ multiplex PCR; TCRdb keeps in-frame clones, though not all of them. Among some 220,000 clones listed, roughly 89% were seen once. Per the germline V gene, CDR1 is LGHDT and CDR2 is YNNKEL (reference sequence). Between the trimmed V and J ends, which lost 0 bases and 10 bases, there was a span of 10 bases. There are 13 residues in the CDR3. This rearrangement joins TRBV3-1 (or the pseudogene TRBV3-2) to TRBJ1-3; D ambiguous. Sequenced: PBMCs or T cells enriched from blood (not recorded which). The TCR originated in a woman between 40 and 50 years old with acute COVID-19. The CDR3 reads CASSQERGRTIYF. The DNA for the CDR3 is TGTGCCAGCAGCCAAGAGCGGGGTAGGACCATATATTTT.